The clone carrying this T cell receptor beta chain was counted many times. Its antigen remains unidentified. The TCR beta profiling, which covered VDJ combination and CDR3 sequence, was carried out using genomic DNA as the template. TCRdb fed the reads into MiXCR, producing one record per CDR3 protein. The table shows 400,000 to 600,000 distinct CDR3 sequences, with around a third occurring only once. The authors sequenced patients whose flow cytometry had shown CD8+CD57+ cell expansion. Acquired aplastic anemia of severe grade affected all patients. Patients were untreated when blood was sampled. The data belong to a study of CD8+CD57+ T cells in acquired aplastic anemia. Study-level points and caveats: Simpson's diversity of CD8+ cells was not significantly different in patients compared with controls. More than 25 was the count of CD8+ CDR3 sequences that patients shared with controls.

This clonotype was sampled from a human donor with aplastic anemia. Sequenced input: sorted CD4+, CD8+, or CD8+CD57+ T cells (not recorded which) from PBMCs.

DNA for the CDR3: TGCAGTGCTAGGCTCCTTGCCCTCGGCGAGCAGTACTTC. Residues: CSARLLALGEQYF. The rearrangement uses TRBV20-1 and TRBJ2-7, with unresolved D. Germline V CDR1 and CDR2: DFQATT, SNEGSKA (reference sequence). The CDR3 is 13 amino acids. Trimming stripped 3 bases from V and 6 bases from J, with 15 bases between.